The 17 T cell receptor beta chains listed next were all sequenced from one sample in a study of T cells in Graves' hyperthyroidism and ophthalmopathy. Authors of the study amplified TCR beta CDR3 regions from RNA transcripts. HTBI primers drove first-round RT-PCR of the TCR CDR3. MiXCR, run by TCRdb on the multiplex PCR reads, gives a single entry per CDR3 protein. The table shows 500,000 to 750,000 distinct CDR3 sequences, with just over 45% occurring only once. Sequenced material: peripheral blood or thyroid tissue (not recorded which). The source is a woman younger than 35 with Graves' hyperthyroidism.

This clonotype was recorded at least ten times. For the CDR3, the DNA is TGTGCCAGCAGCACCCCACTAGCGGGAGTCGATGAGCAGTACTTC. Residues: CASSTPLAGVDEQYF. The V gene is TRBV9, the J gene TRBJ2-7, with 11 bases matching TRBD2. V dropped 4 bases and J dropped 7; count of bases not matched to a gene: 10. Germline values: CDR1 SGDLS, CDR2 YYNGEE. This CDR3 has 15 residues.

This clonotype was detected only once. A read error may produce the germline difference seen at one junction end. The chain is built from TRBV7-7 and TRBJ1-2, with D possibly being TRBD1 (6 bases). The CDR3 sequence is 16 residues long. Germline CDR1 is SSHAT and CDR2 is FNYEAQ (reference sequence). In nucleotides, the CDR3 is TGTGCTAGCAGTTGGGGGGCAAGTTCTCGCGGGGATGGCTACACCTTC. As protein: CASSWGASSRGDGYTF.

Ten or more counts support this clonotype. The gene calls are TRBV3-1 and TRBJ2-7; D possibly matches TRBD1 or TRBD2 (5 bases each). Trimming removed 4 bases from V and 4 bases from J, with 17 bases in between. Germline V CDR1 and CDR2: LGHDT, YNNKEL (reference sequence). The CDR3 is 15 residues long. The CDR3 DNA reads TGTGCCAGCAGCCGCTTTGCAGGGCCGGGATACGAGCAGTACTTC. Translation gives CASSRFAGPGYEQYF.

This clonotype was seen ten or more times. This rearrangement joins TRBV6-2 or TRBV6-3 to TRBJ1-1, with D perhaps TRBD1 (6 bases). CDR1 is MNHEY, CDR2 SVGEGT, per germline. The CDR3 totals 14 residues. V was trimmed by 6 bases and J by 0 bases, leaving 11 bases between them. CDR3 in amino acids: CASRPDRLNTEAFF. CDR3 nucleotides: TGTGCCAGCAGGCCTGACAGGCTGAACACTGAAGCTTTCTTT.

This clonotype was counted at least ten times. The chain combines TRBV7-2 with TRBJ1-6; 7 bases are shared with TRBD1. The germline gives CDR1 SGHTA, CDR2 FQGNSA. Unmatched junction bases numbered 8, after V lost 4 bases and J lost 8 bases. This CDR3 region has 15 residues. The CDR3 bases are TGTGCCAGCAGCTACGAGGGGGCGCCGGATTCACCCCTCCACTTT. Encoded protein: CASSYEGAPDSPLHF.

This clonotype was counted ten times or more. The chain recombines TRBV5-1 with TRBJ1-4; TRBD1 is a possible D gene (6 bases). CDR3 length: 15 amino acids. The germline V and J ends were trimmed by 3 bases and 4 bases, with 13 bases remaining between them. CDR1 and CDR2 from the germline V gene are SGHRS and YFSETQ. CDR3 protein: CASSYSGTSNEKLFF. The CDR3 DNA sequence: TGCGCCAGCAGCTACTCCGGGACAAGTAATGAAAAACTGTTTTTT.

As regards this clonotype: A read error is likely, as this CDR3 ends without the conserved phenylalanine or tryptophan. The chain uses TRBV29-1 and TRBJ2-7; 7 bases line up with TRBD1. The germline gives CDR1 SQVTM, CDR2 ANQGSEA. V shed 4 bases and J 0 bases; nucleotides not matched to a gene: 3. CDR3 length: 13 residues. The CDR3 is CSVVGTDSYEQYL. DNA of the CDR3: TGCAGCGTTGTCGGGACAGACTCCTACGAGCAGTACCTC.

In its sample, this clonotype was seen a few times. V and J are TRBV30 and TRBJ1-4; 12 bases are a match to TRBD1. V lost 2 bases, J lost 8 bases, and 3 bases stayed unmatched. CDR3 size: 14 residues. Germline CDR1 is GTSNPN and CDR2 is SVGIG (reference sequence). CDR3 nucleotides: TGTGCCTGGAGTCCGGGACAGGGGGCGGAAAAACTGTTTTTT. Amino acid sequence: CAWSPGQGAEKLFF.

Ten or more counts support this clonotype. V is TRBV7-9 and J is TRBJ1-4, with D uncertain. This CDR3 region has 16 residues. Germline CDR1 is SEHNR and CDR2 is FQNEAQ (reference sequence). V was pared by 2 bases and J by 0 bases, with 10 bases between. The CDR3 spells CASSLSLTTTNEKLFF. DNA of the CDR3: TGTGCCAGCAGCTTATCCCTGACAACAACTAATGAAAAACTGTTTTTT.

This clonotype was detected many times. This sequence joins TRBV7-9 and TRBJ2-7, with TRBD1 identical over 7 bases. V was clipped by 5 bases and J by 5 bases; unmatched bases: 6. Germline loops: CDR1 SEHNR, CDR2 FQNEAQ (reference sequence). The CDR3 covers 13 residues. The DNA of the CDR3 is TGTGCCAGCAGCCTCAGGGACAGAAACGAGCAGTACTTC. The encoded protein is CASSLRDRNEQYF.

This clonotype was counted at least ten times. In DNA form, the CDR3 reads TGTGCCAGCAGCGTAGGGCACGGCCAGACCGTCTATGGCTACACCTTC. Translating it yields CASSVGHGQTVYGYTF. This sequence joins TRBV9 and TRBJ1-2; D gene unclear. V lost 0 bases, J lost 4 bases, and 16 bases lay in between. CDR3 length: 16 residues. Germline loops: CDR1 SGDLS, CDR2 YYNGEE.

At least ten counts were recorded for this clonotype. The chain is built from TRBV7-9 and TRBJ2-5; TRBD2 matches 10 bases. CDR1 is SEHNR, CDR2 FQNEAQ, per germline (reference sequence). Trimming cost V 4 bases and J 5 bases; bases outside gene matches: 10. CDR3 size: 16 residues. Here the CDR3 DNA reads TGTGCCAGCAGCTCAAAAGGTCTAGCGGGAGTTGAGACCCAGTACTTC. Amino acid sequence: CASSSKGLAGVETQYF.

This clonotype was observed many times. V is TRBV7-2 and J is TRBJ2-1, with D perhaps matching TRBD1 (5 bases). CDR3 length: 13 residues. The V and J ends lost 2 bases and 6 bases respectively, with 8 bases between them. CDR1 is SGHTA and CDR2 is FQGNSA in the germline V gene. The CDR3 is CASSLRGANEQFF. As DNA, the CDR3 is TGTGCCAGCAGCTTACGTGGGGCCAATGAGCAGTTCTTC.

The V call is TRBV2, the J call TRBJ2-1, with 13 bases lining up with TRBD2. CDR3 length equals 17 residues. J was trimmed by 5 bases and V by 6 bases; bases with no gene match: 10. Germline V gene data show CDR1 as SNHLY and CDR2 as FYNNEI. CDR3: CASRRTSGSYGDNEQFF. CDR3 bases: TGTGCCAGCAGACGGACTAGCGGGAGTTATGGGGACAATGAGCAGTTCTTC.

Written as DNA, the CDR3 is TGTGCCAGCAGCTTAGTCGCGCCTGGGACTAGCGTGGCAGATACGCAGTATTTT. The encoded protein is CASSLVAPGTSVADTQYF. This chain connects TRBV7-9 to TRBJ1-5; 10 bases match TRBD2. The DNA end favors TRBJ2-3, so the J call may be wrong. This CDR3 contains 18 residues. CDR1 and CDR2 from the germline V gene are SEHNR and FQNEAQ (reference sequence).

This clonotype was detected ten times or more. The chain employs TRBV7-2 and TRBJ2-7; 9 bases match TRBD2. The V and J ends lost 2 bases and 2 bases, in that order; junction bases with no gene match: 4. The CDR3 runs to 15 residues. Germline V CDR1 and CDR2: SGHTA, FQGNSA. CDR3 coding DNA: TGTGCCAGCAGCTTAAGCCTAGCGGGGACCTACGAGCAGTACTTC. Amino acid sequence: CASSLSLAGTYEQYF.

This clonotype showed up many times. The genes are TRBV4-2 and TRBJ2-5; D is unresolved. The V and J ends lost 2 bases and 1 base respectively, with 5 bases between them. Per germline, CDR1 LGHNA and CDR2 YNFKEQ. The CDR3 is 13 amino acids. The CDR3 region has the DNA TGTGCCAGCAGCCAAAACATCCAAGAGACCCAGTACTTC. Amino acids: CASSQNIQETQYF.